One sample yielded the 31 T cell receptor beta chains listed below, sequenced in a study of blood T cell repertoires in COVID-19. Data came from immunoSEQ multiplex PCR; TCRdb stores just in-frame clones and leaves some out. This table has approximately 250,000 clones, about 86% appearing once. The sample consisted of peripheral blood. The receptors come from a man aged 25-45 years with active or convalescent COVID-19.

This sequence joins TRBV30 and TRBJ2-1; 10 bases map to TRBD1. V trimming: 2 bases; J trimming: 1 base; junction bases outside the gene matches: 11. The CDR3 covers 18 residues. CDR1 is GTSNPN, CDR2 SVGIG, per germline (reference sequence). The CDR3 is CAWSPRDRGLWSYNEQFF. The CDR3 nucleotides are TGTGCCTGGAGTCCACGGGACAGGGGTTTATGGTCCTACAATGAGCAGTTCTTC.

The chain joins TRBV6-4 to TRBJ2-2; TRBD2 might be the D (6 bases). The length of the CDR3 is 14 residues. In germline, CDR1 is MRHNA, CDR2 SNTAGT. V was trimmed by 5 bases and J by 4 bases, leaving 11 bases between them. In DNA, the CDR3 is TGTGCCAGCAGTCTAGGGACTTTCACCGGGGAGCTGTTTTTT. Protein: CASSLGTFTGELFF.

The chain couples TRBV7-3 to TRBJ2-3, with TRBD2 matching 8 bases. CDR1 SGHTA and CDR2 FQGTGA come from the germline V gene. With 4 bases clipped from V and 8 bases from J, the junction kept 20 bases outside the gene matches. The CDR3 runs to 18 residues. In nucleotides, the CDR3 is TGTGCCAGCAGCTCCCAACCGGGACTAGGGGAGGGGATGACTACGCAGTATTTT. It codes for CASSSQPGLGEGMTTQYF.

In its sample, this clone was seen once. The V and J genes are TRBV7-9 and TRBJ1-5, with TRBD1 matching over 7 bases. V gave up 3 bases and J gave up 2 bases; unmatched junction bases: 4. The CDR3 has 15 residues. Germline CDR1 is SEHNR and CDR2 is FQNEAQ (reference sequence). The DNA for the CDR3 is TGTGCCAGCAGCTTGGAGGGGGCCCGCAATCAGCCCCAGCATTTT. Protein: CASSLEGARNQPQHF.

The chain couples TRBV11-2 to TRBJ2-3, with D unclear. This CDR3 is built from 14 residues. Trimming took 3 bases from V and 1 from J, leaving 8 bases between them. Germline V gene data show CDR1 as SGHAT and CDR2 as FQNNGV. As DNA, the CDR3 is TGTGCCAGCAGCTTTCGGTCCCGCACAGATACGCAGTATTTT. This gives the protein CASSFRSRTDTQYF.

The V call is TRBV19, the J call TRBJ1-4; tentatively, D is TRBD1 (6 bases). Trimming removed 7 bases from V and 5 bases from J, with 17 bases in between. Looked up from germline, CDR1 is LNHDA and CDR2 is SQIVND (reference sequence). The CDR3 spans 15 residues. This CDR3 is CASTMRRQGNEKLFF. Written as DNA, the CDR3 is TGTGCCAGTACCATGCGGAGGCAGGGGAATGAAAAACTGTTTTTT.

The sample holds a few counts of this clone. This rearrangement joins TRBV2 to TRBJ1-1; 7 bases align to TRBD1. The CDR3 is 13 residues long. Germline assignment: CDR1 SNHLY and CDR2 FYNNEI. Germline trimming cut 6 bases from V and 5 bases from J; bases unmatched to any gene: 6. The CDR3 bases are TGTGCCAGCAGGGAGGGACAGATAACTGAAGCTTTCTTT. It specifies CASREGQITEAFF. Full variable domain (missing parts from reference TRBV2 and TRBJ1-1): EPEVTQTPSHQVTQMGQEVILRCVPISNHLYFYWYRQILGQKVEFLVSFYNNEISEKSEIFDDQFSVERPDGSNFTLKIRSTKLEDSAMYFCASREGQITEAFFGQGTRLTVV.

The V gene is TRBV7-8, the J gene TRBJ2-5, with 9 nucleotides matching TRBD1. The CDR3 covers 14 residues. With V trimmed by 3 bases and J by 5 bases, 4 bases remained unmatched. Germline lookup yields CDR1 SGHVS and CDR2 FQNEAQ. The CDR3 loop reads CASSFRDRDETQYF. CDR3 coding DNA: TGTGCCAGCAGCTTCCGGGACAGGGACGAGACCCAGTACTTC.

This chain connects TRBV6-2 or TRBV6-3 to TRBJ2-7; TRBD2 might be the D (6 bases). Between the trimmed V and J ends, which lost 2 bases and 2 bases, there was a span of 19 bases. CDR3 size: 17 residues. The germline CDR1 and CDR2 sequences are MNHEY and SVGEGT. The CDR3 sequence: CASSYPFGGSGPYEQYF. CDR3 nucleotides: TGTGCCAGCAGTTACCCCTTCGGGGGTAGCGGACCCTACGAGCAGTACTTC.

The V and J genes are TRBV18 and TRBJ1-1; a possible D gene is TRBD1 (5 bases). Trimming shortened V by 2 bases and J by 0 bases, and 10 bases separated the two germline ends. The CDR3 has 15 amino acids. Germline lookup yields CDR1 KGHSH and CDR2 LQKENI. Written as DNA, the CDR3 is TGTGCCAGCTCACCATACTCGGGGGTGAACACTGAAGCTTTCTTT. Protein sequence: CASSPYSGVNTEAFF.

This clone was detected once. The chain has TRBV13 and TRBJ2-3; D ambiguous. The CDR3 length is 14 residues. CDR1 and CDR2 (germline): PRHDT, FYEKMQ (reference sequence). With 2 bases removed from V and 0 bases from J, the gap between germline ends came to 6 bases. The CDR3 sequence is CASSLRRSTDTQYF. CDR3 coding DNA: TGTGCCAGCAGCTTACGCAGAAGCACAGATACGCAGTATTTT. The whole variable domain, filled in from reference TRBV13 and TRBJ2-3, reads AAGVIQSPRHLIKEKRETATLKCYPIPRHDTVYWYQQGPGQDPQFLISFYEKMQSDKGSIPDRFSAQQFSDYHSELNMSSLELGDSALYFCASSLRRSTDTQYFGPGTRLTVL.

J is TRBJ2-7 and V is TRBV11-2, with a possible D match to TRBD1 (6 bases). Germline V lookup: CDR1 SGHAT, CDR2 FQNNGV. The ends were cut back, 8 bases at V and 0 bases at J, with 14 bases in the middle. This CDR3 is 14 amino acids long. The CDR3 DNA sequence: TGTGCCAGCGGGGCACAGGGTGGCTCCTACGAGCAGTACTTC. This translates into CASGAQGGSYEQYF.

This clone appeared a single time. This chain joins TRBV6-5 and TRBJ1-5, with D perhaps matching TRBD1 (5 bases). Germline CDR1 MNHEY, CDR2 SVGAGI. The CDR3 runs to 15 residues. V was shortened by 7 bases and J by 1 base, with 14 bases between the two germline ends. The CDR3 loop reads CASKYGGISNQPQHF. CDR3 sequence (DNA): TGTGCCAGCAAGTACGGGGGGATCAGCAATCAGCCCCAGCATTTT.

The CDR3, as DNA: TGTGCCAGCACCAGCGCGGGGGGCGCCGGTTTGTTCTTC. It encodes CASTSAGGAGLFF. The gene calls are TRBV12-3 or TRBV12-4 and TRBJ2-1, with TRBD2 matching over 8 bases. The length of the CDR3 is 13 residues. Germline trimming cut 7 bases from V and 15 bases from J; bases unmatched to any gene: 14.

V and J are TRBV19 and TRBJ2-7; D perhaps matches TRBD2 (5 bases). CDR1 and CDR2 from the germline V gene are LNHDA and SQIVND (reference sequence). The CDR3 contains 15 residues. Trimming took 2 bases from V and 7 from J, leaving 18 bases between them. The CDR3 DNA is TGTGCCAGTAGTATAACAGACTACCGATCGGGTGAGCAGTACTTC. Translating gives CASSITDYRSGEQYF.

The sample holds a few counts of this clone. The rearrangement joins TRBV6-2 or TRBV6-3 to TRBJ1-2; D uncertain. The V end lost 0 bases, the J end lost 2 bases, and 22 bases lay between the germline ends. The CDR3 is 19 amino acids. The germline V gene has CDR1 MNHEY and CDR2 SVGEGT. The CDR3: CASSYSTSVPGSINYGYTF. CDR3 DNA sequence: TGTGCCAGCAGTTACTCGACTTCGGTCCCGGGGTCTATAAACTATGGCTACACCTTC.

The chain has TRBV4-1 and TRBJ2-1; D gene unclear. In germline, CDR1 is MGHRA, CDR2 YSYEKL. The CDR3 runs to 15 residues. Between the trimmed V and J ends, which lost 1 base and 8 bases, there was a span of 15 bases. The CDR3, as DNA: TGCGCCAGCAGCCAAGTGCAAACCCTAATCGATGAGCAGTTCTTC. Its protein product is CASSQVQTLIDEQFF.

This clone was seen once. In DNA form, the CDR3 reads TGCGCCAGCAGACCAGGGGATGGTAATTCACCCCTCCACTTT. Protein sequence: CASRPGDGNSPLHF. The rearrangement joins TRBV5-1 to TRBJ1-6, with a possible D match to TRBD1 (6 bases). Germline CDR1 is SGHRS and CDR2 is YFSETQ. The CDR3 extends over 14 amino acids. Between the trimmed V and J ends, which lost 5 bases and 6 bases, there was a span of 12 bases.

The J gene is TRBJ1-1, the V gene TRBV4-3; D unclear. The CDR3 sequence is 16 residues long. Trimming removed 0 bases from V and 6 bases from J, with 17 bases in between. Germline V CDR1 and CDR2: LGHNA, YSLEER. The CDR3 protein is CASSQDGEGSVAEAFF. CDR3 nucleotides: TGCGCCAGCAGCCAAGATGGGGAGGGAAGTGTCGCTGAAGCTTTCTTT.

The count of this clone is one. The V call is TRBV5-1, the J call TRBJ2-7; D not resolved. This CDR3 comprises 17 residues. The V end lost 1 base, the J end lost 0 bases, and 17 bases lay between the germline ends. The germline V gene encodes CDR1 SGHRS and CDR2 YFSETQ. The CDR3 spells CASSLLPLTGSSYEQYF. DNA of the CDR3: TGCGCCAGCAGCTTGCTTCCATTGACTGGCAGCTCCTACGAGCAGTACTTC.

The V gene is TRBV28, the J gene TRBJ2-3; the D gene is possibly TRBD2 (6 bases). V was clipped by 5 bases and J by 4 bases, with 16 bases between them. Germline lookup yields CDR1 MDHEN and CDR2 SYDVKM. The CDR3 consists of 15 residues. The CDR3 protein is CASSPLARWADTQYF. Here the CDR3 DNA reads TGTGCCAGCAGTCCCCTAGCGAGGTGGGCAGATACGCAGTATTTT. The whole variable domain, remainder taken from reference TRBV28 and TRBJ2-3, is DVKVTQSSRYLVKRTGEKVFLECVQDMDHENMFWYRQDPGLGLRLIYFSYDVKMKEKGDIPEGYSVSREKKERFSLILESASTNQTSMYLCASSPLARWADTQYFGPGTRLTVL.

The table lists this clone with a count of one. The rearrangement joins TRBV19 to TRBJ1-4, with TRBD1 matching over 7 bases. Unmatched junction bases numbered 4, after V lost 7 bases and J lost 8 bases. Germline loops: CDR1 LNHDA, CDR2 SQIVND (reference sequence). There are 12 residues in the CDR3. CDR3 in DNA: TGTGCCAGTACTGGGGACAGAGAAAAACTGTTTTTT. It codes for CASTGDREKLFF.

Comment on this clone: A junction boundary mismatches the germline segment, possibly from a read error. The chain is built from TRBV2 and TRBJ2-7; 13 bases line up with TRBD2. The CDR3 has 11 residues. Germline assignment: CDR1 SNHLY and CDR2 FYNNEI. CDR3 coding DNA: TGTGCCAGCAGGGGACTAGCGGGGTGGGACTTC. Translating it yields CASRGLAGWDF.

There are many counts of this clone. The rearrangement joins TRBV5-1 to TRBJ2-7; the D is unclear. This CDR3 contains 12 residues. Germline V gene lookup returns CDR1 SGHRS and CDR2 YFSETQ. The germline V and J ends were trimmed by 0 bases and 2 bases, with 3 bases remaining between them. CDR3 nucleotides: TGCGCCAGCAGCTTGGACACCTACGAGCAGTACTTC. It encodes CASSLDTYEQYF.

CDR3 coding DNA: TGTGCCACCAGCAGAGGGGAAACCGCACAGCCGGGGACTGAAGCTTTCTTT. This codes for CATSRGETAQPGTEAFF. The rearrangement uses TRBV15 and TRBJ1-1; D uncertain. CDR1 is LNHNV and CDR2 is YYDKDF in the germline V gene (reference sequence). CDR3 size: 17 residues. Between the trimmed V and J ends, which lost 1 base and 5 bases, there was a span of 20 bases. The full variable domain, in which reference TRBV15 and TRBJ1-1 provide the parts outside the CDR3, is DAMVIQNPRYQVTQFGKPVTLSCSQTLNHNVMYWYQQKSSQAPKLLFHYYDKDFNNEADTPDNFQSRRPNTSFCFLDIRSPGLGDTAMYLCATSRGETAQPGTEAFFGQGTRLTVV.

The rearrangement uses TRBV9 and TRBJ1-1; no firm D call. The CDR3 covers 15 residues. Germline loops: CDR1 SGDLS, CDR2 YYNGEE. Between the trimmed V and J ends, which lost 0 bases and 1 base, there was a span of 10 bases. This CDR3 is CASSVGLGQNTEAFF. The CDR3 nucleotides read TGTGCCAGCAGCGTAGGCCTGGGCCAGAACACTGAAGCTTTCTTT.

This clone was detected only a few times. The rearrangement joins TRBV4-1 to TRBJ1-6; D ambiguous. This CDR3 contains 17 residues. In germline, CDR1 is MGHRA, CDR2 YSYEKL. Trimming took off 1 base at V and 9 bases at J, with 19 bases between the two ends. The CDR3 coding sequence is TGCGCCAGCAGCCAAGGTTTAGCGCGGAGCGGGCCTTCACCCCTCCACTTT. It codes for CASSQGLARSGPSPLHF.

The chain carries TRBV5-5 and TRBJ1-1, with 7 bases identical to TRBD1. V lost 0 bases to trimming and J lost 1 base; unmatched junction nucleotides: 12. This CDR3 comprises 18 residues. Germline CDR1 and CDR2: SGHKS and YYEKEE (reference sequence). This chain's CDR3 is CASSLDAPGGTTNTEAFF. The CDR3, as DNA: TGTGCCAGCAGCTTGGATGCGCCAGGGGGAACGACGAACACTGAAGCTTTCTTT.

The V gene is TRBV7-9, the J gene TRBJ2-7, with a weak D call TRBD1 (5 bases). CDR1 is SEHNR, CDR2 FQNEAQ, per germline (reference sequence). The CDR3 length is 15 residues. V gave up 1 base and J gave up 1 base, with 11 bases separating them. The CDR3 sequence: CASSLGQGLSYEQYF. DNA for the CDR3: TGTGCCAGCAGCTTAGGCCAGGGTCTATCCTACGAGCAGTACTTC.

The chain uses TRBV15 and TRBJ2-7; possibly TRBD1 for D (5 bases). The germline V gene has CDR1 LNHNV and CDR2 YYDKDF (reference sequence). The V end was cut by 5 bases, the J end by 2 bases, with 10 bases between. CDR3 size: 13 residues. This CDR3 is CATSVGQAYEQYF. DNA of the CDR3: TGTGCCACCAGCGTAGGACAAGCCTACGAGCAGTACTTC.

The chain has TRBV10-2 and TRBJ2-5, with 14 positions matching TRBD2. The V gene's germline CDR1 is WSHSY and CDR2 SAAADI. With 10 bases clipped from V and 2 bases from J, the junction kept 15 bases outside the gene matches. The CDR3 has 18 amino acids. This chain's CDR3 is CATSRLAGGLSLQETQYF. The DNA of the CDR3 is TGCGCCACCTCAAGACTAGCGGGGGGGCTATCCCTTCAAGAGACCCAGTACTTC.